The following is a T cell receptor (beta chain) sequence with its context. Antigen: not known. The 120-subject validation cohort, separate from the approximately 670-subject first cohort, included the donors. The sample belongs to a study of cytomegalovirus exposure and HLA in healthy donors. Across the whole study: Later, an analysis reported that the 130 or so validation repertoires had used the same platform as the approximately 630 first-cohort repertoires.

Study conclusions and caveats: According to a later analysis, TCR clusters from the first cohort tended to co-occur in the 120 or so validation repertoires. Over 150 TCR beta chains were listed as cytomegalovirus-associated.

TCRdb's copy holds only in-frame clones and misses some; the assay was immunoSEQ multiplex PCR. Of roughly 240,000 clones listed, about 87% are singletons. The clonotype comes from a man aged 18 to 35 in good health and CMV-seronegative. The source material was PBMCs.

DNA for the CDR3: TGTGCCAGCAGCACCGAGGGAGCCGCAACTAATGAAAAACTGTTTTTT. Its protein product is CASSTEGAATNEKLFF. J is TRBJ1-4 and V is TRBV7-2; D uncertain. V shed 5 bases and J shed 0 bases, with 13 bases lying between them. Germline V CDR1 and CDR2: SGHTA, FQGNSA. CDR3 length: 16 amino acids.